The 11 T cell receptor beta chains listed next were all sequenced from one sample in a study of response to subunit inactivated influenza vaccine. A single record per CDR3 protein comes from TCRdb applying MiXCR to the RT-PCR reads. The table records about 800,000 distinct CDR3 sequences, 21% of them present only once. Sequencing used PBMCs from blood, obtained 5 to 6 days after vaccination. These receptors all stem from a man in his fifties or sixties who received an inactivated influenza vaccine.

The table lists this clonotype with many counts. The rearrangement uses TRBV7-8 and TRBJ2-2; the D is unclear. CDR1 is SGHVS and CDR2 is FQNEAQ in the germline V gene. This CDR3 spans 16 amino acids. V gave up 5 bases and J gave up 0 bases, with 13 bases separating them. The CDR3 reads CASSLLGEANTGELFF. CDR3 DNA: TGTGCCAGCAGCCTCCTCGGCGAGGCGAACACCGGGGAGCTGTTTTTT. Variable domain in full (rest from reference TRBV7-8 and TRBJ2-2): GAGVSQSPRYKVAKRGQDVALRCDPISGHVSLFWYQQALGQGPEFLTYFQNEAQLDKSGLPSDRFFAERPEGSVSTLKIQRTQQEDSAVYLCASSLLGEANTGELFFGEGSRLTVL.

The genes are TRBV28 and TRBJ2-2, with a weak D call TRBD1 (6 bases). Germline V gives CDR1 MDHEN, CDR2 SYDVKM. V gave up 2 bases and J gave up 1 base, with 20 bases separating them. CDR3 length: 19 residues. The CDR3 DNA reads TGTGCCAGCAGTTTACTGTACAGGGTGGGTGGTCGGAACACCGGGGAGCTGTTTTTT. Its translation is CASSLLYRVGGRNTGELFF.

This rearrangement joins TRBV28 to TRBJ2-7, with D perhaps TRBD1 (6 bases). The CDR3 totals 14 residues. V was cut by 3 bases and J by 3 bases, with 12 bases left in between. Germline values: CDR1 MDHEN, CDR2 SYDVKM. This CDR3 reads CASSFAGEFYEQYF. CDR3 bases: TGTGCCAGCAGTTTTGCAGGGGAGTTCTACGAGCAGTACTTC.

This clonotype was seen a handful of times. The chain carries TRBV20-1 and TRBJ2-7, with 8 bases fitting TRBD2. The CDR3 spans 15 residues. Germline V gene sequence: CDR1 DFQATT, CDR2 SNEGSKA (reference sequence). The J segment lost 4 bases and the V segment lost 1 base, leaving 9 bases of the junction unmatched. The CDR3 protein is CSARARSGSLYEQYF. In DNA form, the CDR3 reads TGCAGTGCTAGAGCCCGAAGCGGGAGTTTATACGAGCAGTACTTC.

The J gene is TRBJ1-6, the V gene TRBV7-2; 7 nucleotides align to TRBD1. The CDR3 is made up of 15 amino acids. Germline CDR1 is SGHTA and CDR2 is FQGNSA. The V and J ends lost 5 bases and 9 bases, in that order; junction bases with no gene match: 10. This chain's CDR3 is CASSTTGERSSPLHF. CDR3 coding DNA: TGTGCCAGCAGCACAACAGGGGAAAGGAGTTCACCCCTCCACTTT.

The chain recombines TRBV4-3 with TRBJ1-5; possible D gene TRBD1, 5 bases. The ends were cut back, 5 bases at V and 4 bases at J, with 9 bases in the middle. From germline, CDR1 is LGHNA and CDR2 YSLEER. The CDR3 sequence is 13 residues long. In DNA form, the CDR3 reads TGCGCCAGCAGCATTAGGGGAAATCAGCCCCAGCATTTT. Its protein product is CASSIRGNQPQHF.

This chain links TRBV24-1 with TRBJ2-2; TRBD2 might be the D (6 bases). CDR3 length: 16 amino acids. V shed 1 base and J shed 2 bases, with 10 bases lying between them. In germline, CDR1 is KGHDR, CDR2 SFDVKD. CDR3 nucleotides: TGTGCCACCAGTGATTTAGGCGGGAAAAACACCGGGGAGCTGTTTTTT. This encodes CATSDLGGKNTGELFF.

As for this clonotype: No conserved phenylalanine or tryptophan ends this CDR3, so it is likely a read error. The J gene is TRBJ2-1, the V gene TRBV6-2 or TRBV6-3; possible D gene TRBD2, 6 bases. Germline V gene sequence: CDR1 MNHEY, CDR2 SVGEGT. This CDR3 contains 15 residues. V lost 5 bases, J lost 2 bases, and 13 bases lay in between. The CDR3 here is CASSQRLGTYNEQFV. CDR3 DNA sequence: TGTGCCAGCAGTCAACGACTAGGGACCTACAATGAGCAGTTCGTC.

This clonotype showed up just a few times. CDR3: CAISESGGTLGEQYF. The CDR3 bases are TGTGCCATCAGTGAGTCCGGCGGGACCCTTGGGGAGCAGTACTTC. The chain uses TRBV10-3 and TRBJ2-7; D may be TRBD2 (6 bases). This CDR3 is built from 15 residues. Germline CDR1 reads ENHRY; CDR2 reads SYGVKD. Trimming took 0 bases from V and 7 from J, leaving 16 bases between them.

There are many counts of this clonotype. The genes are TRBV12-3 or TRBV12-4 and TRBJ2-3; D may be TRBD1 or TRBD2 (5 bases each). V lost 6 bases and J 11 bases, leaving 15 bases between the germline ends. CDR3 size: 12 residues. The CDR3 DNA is TGTGCCAGCAGCCTGGGACCCCAGGGGCAGTATTTT. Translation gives CASSLGPQGQYF.

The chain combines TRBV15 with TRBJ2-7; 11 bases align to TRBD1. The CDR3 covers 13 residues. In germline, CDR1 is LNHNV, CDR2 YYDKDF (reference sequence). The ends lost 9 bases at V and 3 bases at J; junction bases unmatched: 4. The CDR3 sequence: CATGTGGHYEQYF. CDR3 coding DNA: TGTGCCACTGGGACAGGGGGACACTACGAGCAGTACTTC.